Below are 3 T cell receptor beta chains sequenced from a single sample in a study of shared clonotypes between healthy human individuals. Generated by immunoSEQ multiplex PCR, the TCRdb table keeps only in-frame clones and is missing some. The data contain 2 million to 3 million clones, around nine tenths of them singletons. The sample consisted of naive CD4+ T cells sorted from blood. Subset of the sample: CD45RA+ positively selected. These receptors all come from a young man in good health.

In the case of this clone: Other DNA variants within this sample encode the same CDR3. The J gene is TRBJ1-2, the V gene TRBV6-5; TRBD1 aligns across 7 bases. V shed 5 bases, J shed 3 bases, and the junction held 3 bases outside the gene matches. CDR3 length equals 13 residues. Germline V gene lookup returns CDR1 MNHEY and CDR2 SVGAGI. The CDR3 nucleotides are TGTGCCAGCAGTCAAACAGGGGACTATGGCTACACCTTC. Translated: CASSQTGDYGYTF.

This clone was seen only a few times. Other nucleotide sequences in the sample specify the same CDR3. The V and J genes are TRBV29-1 and TRBJ1-1; D uncertain. V lost 7 bases to trimming and J lost 1 base, with 13 bases between them. This CDR3 spans 13 amino acids. From germline, CDR1 is SQVTM and CDR2 ANQGSEA. The CDR3 loop is CSAAGGPNTEAFF. The CDR3 region has the DNA TGCAGCGCCGCGGGCGGACCGAACACTGAAGCTTTCTTT.

The gene calls are TRBV29-1 and TRBJ1-1, with 7 bases that match TRBD1. The CDR3 length is 12 residues. The germline V gene has CDR1 SQVTM and CDR2 ANQGSEA. V dropped 7 bases and J dropped 4; count of bases not matched to a gene: 6. CDR3 sequence reads: CSAQTGPTEAFF. CDR3 in DNA: TGCAGCGCGCAGACAGGGCCCACTGAAGCTTTCTTT.